Reported below is one TCR beta chain. This specimen belongs to a study of blood T cell repertoires in COVID-19. Germline-derived CDR1 and CDR2 are MNHNS and SASEGT. The CDR3 loop spans 18 amino acids. Trimming left V 4 bases short and J 0 bases short, with 16 bases between. Clones were sequenced by immunoSEQ multiplex PCR, and TCRdb holds only the in-frame ones, with some missing. This table has hundreds of thousands of clones, 83% appearing once. Sequencing was performed on PBMCs or T cells enriched from blood (not recorded which). This receptor was obtained from a woman aged 45 to 65 who had been exposed to COVID-19. J is TRBJ1-6 and V is TRBV6-1; tentatively, D is TRBD1 (6 bases). CDR3 protein: CASSVLGQSSSYNSPLHF. DNA of the CDR3: TGTGCCAGCAGTGTACTCGGACAGTCCAGCTCCTATAATTCACCCCTCCACTTT.